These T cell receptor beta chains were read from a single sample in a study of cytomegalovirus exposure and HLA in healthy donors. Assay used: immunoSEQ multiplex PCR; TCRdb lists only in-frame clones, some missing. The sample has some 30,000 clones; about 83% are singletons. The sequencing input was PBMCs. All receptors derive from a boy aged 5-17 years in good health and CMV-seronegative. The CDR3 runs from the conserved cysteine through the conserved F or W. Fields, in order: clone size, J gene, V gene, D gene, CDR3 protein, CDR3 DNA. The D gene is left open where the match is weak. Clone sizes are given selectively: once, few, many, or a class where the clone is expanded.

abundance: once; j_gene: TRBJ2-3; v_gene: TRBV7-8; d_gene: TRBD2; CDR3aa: CASTAGTSGGADTQYF; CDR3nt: TGTGCCAGCACCGCGGGGACTAGCGGGGGGGCAGATACGCAGTATTTT
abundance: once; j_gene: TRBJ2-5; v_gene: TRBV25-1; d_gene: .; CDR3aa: CASSETGREETQYF; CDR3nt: TGTGCCAGCAGTGAAACAGGCCGAGAAGAGACCCAGTACTTC
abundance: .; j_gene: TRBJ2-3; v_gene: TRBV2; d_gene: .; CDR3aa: CASSGGRTDTQYF; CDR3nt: TGTGCCAGCAGTGGTGGTAGAACAGATACGCAGTATTTT
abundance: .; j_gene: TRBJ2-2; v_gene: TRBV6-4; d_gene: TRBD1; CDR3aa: CASKGADTGELFF; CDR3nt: TGTGCCAGCAAGGGGGCGGACACCGGGGAGCTGTTTTTT
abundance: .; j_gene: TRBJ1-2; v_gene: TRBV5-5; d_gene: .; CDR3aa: CASSVRSPSNYGYTF; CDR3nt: TGTGCCAGCAGCGTGAGGTCACCTTCTAACTATGGCTACACCTTC
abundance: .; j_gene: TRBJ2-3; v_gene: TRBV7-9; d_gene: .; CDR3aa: CASSLKRGGRDTQYF; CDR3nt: TGTGCCAGCAGCTTAAAAAGGGGGGGCAGGGATACGCAGTATTTT
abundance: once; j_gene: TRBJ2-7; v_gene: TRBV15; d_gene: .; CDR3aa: CATSRGRDISSYEQYF; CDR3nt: TGTGCCACCAGCAGAGGTCGGGACATTTCTTCCTACGAGCAGTACTTC
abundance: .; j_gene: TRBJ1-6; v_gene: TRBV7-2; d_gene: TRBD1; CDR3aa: CASSLYTGGNSPLHF; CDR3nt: TGTGCCAGCAGCTTATACACAGGGGGAAATTCACCCCTCCACTTT
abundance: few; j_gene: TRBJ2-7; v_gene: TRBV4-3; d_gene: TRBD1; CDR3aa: CASSQDWGQGYEQYF; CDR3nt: TGCGCCAGCAGCCAAGATTGGGGACAGGGCTACGAGCAGTACTTC
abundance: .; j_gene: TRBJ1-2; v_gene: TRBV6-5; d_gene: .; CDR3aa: CASKNRGAFGYTF; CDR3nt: TGTGCCAGCAAGAATCGGGGGGCGTTTGGCTACACCTTC
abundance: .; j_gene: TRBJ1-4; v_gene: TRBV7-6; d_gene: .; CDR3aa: CASSRSLGGNEKLFF; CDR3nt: TGTGCCAGCAGCCGATCCCTCGGGGGGAATGAAAAACTGTTTTTT
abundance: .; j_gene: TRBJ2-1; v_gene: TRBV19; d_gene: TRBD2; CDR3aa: CASSMGLAGNEQFF; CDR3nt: TGTGCCAGTAGTATGGGACTAGCGGGCAATGAGCAGTTCTTC
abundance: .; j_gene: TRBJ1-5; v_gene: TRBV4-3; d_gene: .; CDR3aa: CASSSTARGNNQPQHF; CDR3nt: TGCGCCAGCAGCTCCACCGCCAGGGGTAACAATCAGCCCCAGCATTTT
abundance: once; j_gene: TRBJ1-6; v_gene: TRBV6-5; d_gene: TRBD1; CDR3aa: CASTIAGQGDSPLHF; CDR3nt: TGTGCCAGCACAATCGCGGGACAGGGTGATTCACCCCTCCACTTT
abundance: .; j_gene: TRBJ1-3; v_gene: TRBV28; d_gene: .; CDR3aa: CASSFMSSGNTIYF; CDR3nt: TGTGCCAGCAGTTTTATGAGCTCTGGAAACACCATATATTTT
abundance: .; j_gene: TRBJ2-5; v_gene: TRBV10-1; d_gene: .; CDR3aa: CASSYSGGAGQETQYF; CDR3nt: TGCGCCAGCAGTTACTCGGGGGGCGCGGGCCAAGAGACCCAGTACTTC
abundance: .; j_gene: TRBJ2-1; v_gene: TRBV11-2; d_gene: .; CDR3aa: CASSQPGLQFF; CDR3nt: TGTGCCAGCAGTCAACCGGGACTGCAGTTCTTC
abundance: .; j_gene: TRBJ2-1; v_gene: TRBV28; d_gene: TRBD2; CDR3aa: CASSPYGGERLF; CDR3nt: TGTGCCAGCAGTCCCTACGGGGGGGAAAGACTCTTC
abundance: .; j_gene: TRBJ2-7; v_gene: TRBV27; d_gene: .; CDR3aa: CASSPQGNYEQYF; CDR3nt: TGTGCCAGCAGCCCCCAGGGGAACTACGAGCAGTACTTC
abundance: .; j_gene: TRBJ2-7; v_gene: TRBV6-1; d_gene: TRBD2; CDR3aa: CASSESVASGGHEQYF; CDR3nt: TGTGCCAGCAGTGAATCTGTGGCTAGCGGGGGCCACGAGCAGTACTTC
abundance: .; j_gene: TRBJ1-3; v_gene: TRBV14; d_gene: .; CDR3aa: CASSLVQGKSGNTIYF; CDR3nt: TGTGCCAGCAGCCTAGTACAGGGCAAATCTGGAAACACCATATATTTT
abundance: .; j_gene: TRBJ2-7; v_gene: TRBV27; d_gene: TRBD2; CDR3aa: CASTPTSGGAGEQYF; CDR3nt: TGTGCCAGCACTCCGACTAGCGGGGGGGCTGGCGAGCAGTACTTC
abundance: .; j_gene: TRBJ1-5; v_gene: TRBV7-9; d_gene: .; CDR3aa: CASSLNGDSNQPQHF; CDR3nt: TGTGCCAGCAGCTTAAATGGAGATAGCAATCAGCCCCAGCATTTT
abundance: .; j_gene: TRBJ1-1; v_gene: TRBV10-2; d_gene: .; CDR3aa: CASSESAFGFTEAFF; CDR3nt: TGCGCCAGCAGTGAGTCGGCGTTCGGGTTCACTGAAGCTTTCTTT
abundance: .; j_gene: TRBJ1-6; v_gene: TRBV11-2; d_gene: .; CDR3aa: CASSLNPGSNSPLHF; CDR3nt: TGTGCCAGCAGCTTAAACCCAGGGTCCAATTCACCCCTCCACTTT
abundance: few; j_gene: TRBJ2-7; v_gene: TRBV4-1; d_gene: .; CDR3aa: CASSQTTKDEQYF; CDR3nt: TGCGCCAGCAGCCAAACTACCAAGGACGAGCAGTACTTC
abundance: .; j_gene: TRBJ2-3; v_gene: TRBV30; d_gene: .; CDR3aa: CAWSKRGGVTDTQYF; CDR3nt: TGTGCCTGGAGTAAAAGGGGTGGTGTCACAGATACGCAGTATTTT
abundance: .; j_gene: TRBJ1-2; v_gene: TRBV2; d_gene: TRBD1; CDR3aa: CASSPGQGQLGYTF; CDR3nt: TGTGCCAGCAGTCCGGGACAGGGGCAACTGGGCTACACCTTC
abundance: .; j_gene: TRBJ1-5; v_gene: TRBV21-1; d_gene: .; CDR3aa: CASSIYRGNQPQHF; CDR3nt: TGTGCCAGCAGCATATACAGGGGGAATCAGCCCCAGCATTTT
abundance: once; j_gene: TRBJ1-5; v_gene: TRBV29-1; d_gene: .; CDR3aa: CSVEGASGQPQHF; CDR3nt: TGCAGCGTTGAAGGGGCCTCTGGGCAGCCCCAGCATTTT
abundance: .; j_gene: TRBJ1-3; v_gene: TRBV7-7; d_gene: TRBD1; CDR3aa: CASSLDRDRVFSGNTIYF; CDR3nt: TGTGCCAGCAGCTTGGACCGGGACAGAGTGTTCTCTGGAAACACCATATATTTT
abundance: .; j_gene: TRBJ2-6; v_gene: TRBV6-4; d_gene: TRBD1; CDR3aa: CASSSGQTYSGANVLTF; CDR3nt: TGTGCCAGCAGTTCGGGACAGACCTACTCTGGGGCCAACGTCCTGACTTTC
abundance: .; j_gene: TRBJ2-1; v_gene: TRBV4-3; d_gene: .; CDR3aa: CASSQEISEAYNEQFF; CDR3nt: TGCGCCAGCAGCCAAGAAATAAGCGAGGCCTACAATGAGCAGTTCTTC
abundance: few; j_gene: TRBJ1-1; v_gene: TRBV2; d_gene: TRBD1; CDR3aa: CASSLQGGTEAFF; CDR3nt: TGTGCCAGCAGTCTACAGGGGGGCACTGAAGCTTTCTTT
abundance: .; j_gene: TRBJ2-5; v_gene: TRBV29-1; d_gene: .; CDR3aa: CSVPSGAVIETQYF; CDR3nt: TGCAGCGTCCCTAGTGGGGCAGTAATCGAGACCCAGTACTTC
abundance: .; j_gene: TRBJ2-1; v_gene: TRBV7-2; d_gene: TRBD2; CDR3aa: CASSLDSGGANEQFF; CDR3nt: TGTGCCAGCAGCTTGGATAGCGGGGGTGCCAATGAGCAGTTCTTC
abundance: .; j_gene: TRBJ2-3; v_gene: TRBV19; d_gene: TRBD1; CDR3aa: CASSWTGMSTDTQYF; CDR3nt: TGTGCCAGTAGCTGGACAGGGATGAGCACAGATACGCAGTATTTT
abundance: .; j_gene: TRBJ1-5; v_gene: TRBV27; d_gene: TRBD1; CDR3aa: CASSVDRGSNQPQHF; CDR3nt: TGTGCCAGCAGTGTAGACAGGGGTAGCAATCAGCCCCAGCATTTT
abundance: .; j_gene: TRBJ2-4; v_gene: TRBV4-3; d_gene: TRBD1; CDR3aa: CASSQDRDSLAKNIQYF; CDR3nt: TGCGCCAGCAGCCAAGATCGGGACAGTCTAGCCAAAAACATTCAGTACTTC
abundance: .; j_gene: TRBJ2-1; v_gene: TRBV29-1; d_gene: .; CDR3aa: CSTRLDTNEQFF; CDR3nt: TGCAGCACGCGGTTGGACACCAATGAGCAGTTCTTC
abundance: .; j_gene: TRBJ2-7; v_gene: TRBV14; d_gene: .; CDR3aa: CASSQDLIDEQYF; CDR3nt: TGTGCCAGCAGCCAAGATCTAATCGACGAGCAGTACTTC
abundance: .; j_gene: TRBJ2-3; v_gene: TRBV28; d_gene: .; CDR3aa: CATKTPLPRDFTDTQYF; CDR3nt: TGTGCCACCAAAACTCCCCTCCCGCGGGACTTCACAGATACGCAGTATTTT
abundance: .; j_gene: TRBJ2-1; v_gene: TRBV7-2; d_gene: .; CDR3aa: CASSLHSNEYNEQFF; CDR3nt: TGTGCCAGCAGCTTACACTCCAACGAATACAATGAGCAGTTCTTC
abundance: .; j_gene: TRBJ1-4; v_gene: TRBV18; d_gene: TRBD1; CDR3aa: CASSPTGGSYEKLFF; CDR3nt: TGTGCCAGCTCACCGACAGGGGGATCTTATGAAAAACTGTTTTTT
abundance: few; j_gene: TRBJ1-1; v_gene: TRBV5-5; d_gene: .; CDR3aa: CASSWAGEGTAFF; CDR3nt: TGTGCCAGCAGCTGGGCGGGCGAGGGAACAGCTTTCTTT
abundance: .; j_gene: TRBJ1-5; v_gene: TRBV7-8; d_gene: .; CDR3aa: CASSPALDGGQPQHF; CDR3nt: TGTGCCAGCAGCCCGGCCCTCGACGGGGGTCAGCCCCAGCATTTT
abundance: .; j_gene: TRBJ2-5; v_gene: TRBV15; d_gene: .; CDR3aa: CATSRERTGSETQYF; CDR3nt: TGTGCCACCAGCAGAGAACGAACAGGGTCGGAGACCCAGTACTTC
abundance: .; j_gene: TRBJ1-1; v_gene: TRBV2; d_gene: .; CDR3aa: CASSEVSEANTEAFF; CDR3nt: TGTGCCAGCAGTGAAGTCTCCGAGGCAAACACTGAAGCTTTCTTT